This T cell receptor beta chain derives from a study of T cells in Graves' hyperthyroidism and ophthalmopathy (dated by TCRdb to about 2019). Notes on the research overall: Peripheral blood samples were taken at the time of initial diagnosis, prior to any treatment. A discovery cohort of about a hundred patients, about 40 with Graves' ophthalmopathy and 57 with stable Graves' hyperthyroidism, was used to find distinguishing TCR V-J signatures. Prospective prediction of ophthalmopathy was tested in an independent validation cohort of 18 to 20 hyperthyroidism patients and 15 to 17 patients who later progressed to ophthalmopathy. The 85 to 100 discovery patients were randomly split 7:3 into training and test sets. Thyroid tissue and blood T-cell repertoires from over 5 Graves' hyperthyroidism patients were also compared in the study. After blood sampling, hyperthyroidism patients were treated with methimazole at a starting dose of 30 mg daily, and ophthalmopathy patients were treated with high-dose intravenous methylprednisolone. TCR Vbeta CDR3 sequencing of around 130 peripheral blood samples (under 45 ophthalmopathy, about 74 hyperthyroidism and approximately 17 progressor patients) is reported in the paper.

Study-wide findings and limitations: In validation, the model predicted progression to ophthalmopathy with roughly 66% sensitivity and about 73% specificity, a median of around six months before onset. A 13 V-J signature model separated ophthalmopathy from stable hyperthyroidism, with roughly 88% sensitivity and roughly 81% specificity in cross-validation and 80%/75% in testing. No statistical method was used to set the sample size in advance, and investigators knew the group allocation. Blood samples also contained most of the expanded thyroid clonotypes (frequency above 0.001), which suggests that blood repertoires may reflect thyroid immune responses.

This clonotype was found a few times. Its antigen has not been determined. There are no base qualities to consult, and no much larger clone falls within one base. Stable Graves' hyperthyroidism was defined as no progression to ophthalmopathy during 18 months of follow-up. Hyperthyroidism patients were newly diagnosed, with disease duration under 2 months, and aged 18 to 65 years. Exclusion was applied to patients with uncontrolled infections, other autoimmune diseases, pregnancy or lactation. Diagnoses relied on clinical symptoms, serum thyroxine and TRAb, thyroid ultrasound and orbital computed tomography. PBMCs were isolated from more than 8 ml of fresh peripheral blood by Ficoll-Paque density gradient centrifugation. Total RNA was extracted using Trizol reagent, and RNA quality was assessed on an Agilent 2100 Bioanalyzer. Amplification of TCR beta CDR3 regions was carried out from RNA transcripts. The first round of RT-PCR for the TCR CDR3 was performed with the HTBI primer set and the Qiagen OneStep RT-PCR kit. A second multiplex PCR round built the libraries, followed by size selection and purification. Sequencing of the libraries was done on an Illumina HiSeq2000 using paired-end 100 bp reads. As for the authors' bioinformatics: SOAPnuke was used to process the raw data, throwing out any read that contained adapters or uncalled bases, had a mean Phred below 15, or lacked an exact constant-primer or identifier match. COPE v1.2.5 was used to merge the high-quality paired reads, and each unique nucleotide sequence was defined as a clonotype. MiTCR v1.1 was used to align the clonotypes against IMGT TRBV, TRBD and TRBJ reference segments. The analysis was restricted to V-J combinations with a frequency above 0.0001, which together covered around 99% of the repertoires. A TCS score was defined as the ratio between F50 (clonal expansion) and ExV (chaos), using BLOSUM62-based TCRdist between CDR3 peptides within each V-J. Welch's t-statistics and random forest reduced roughly 530 V-J features to 13, which were used in a naive Bayes classifier (R e1071). Through fastp at Q25 and MiXCR, TCRdb rebuilt clones from the public reads, retaining in-frame beta chains. Duplicate CDR3 protein sequences are folded into a single record with the most common DNA and genes. These V and J calls derive from TCRdb rather than the authors' analysis. The sample data list around 600,000 distinct CDR3 sequences, and 15% to 18% of these were observed just once. Jointly, the top ten make up around 7.5% of the sample.

This clonotype originated in a woman under 40 with Graves' hyperthyroidism. The sample consisted of blood.

Here the CDR3 is given as CASSGTGEYTIYF. The DNA sequence is TGTGCCAGCAGTGGGACAGGGGAATACACCATATATTTT. This chain is built from TRBV2 and TRBJ1-3; 9 junctional bases match TRBD1. The CDR3 has 13 amino acids, counting the end cysteine and phenylalanine. The kept DNA is CDR3 alone, 39 bases in frame from the first base. The germline V gene gives CDR1 as SNHLY and CDR2 as FYNNEI. Germline trimming: 4 bases from V, 8 bases from J; junction bases outside gene matches: 3.